The 32 T cell receptor beta chains below were found in one sample sequenced in a study of radiotherapy plus CTLA-4 blockade in lung cancer. The repertoire was sequenced with immunoSEQ multiplex PCR; TCRdb's copy has only in-frame clones and lacks some. The sample lists roughly 100,000 clones, 82% occurring once. The sample in question was peripheral blood, obtained from a patient treated with radiotherapy plus ipilimumab. Every receptor here comes from a human donor with non-small cell lung cancer who had a partial response to radiotherapy plus ipilimumab.

This chain joins TRBV4-1 and TRBJ2-4; D gene ambiguous. Germline CDR1 and CDR2: MGHRA and YSYEKL. CDR3 length: 16 amino acids. V was pared by 1 base and J by 2 bases, with 12 bases between. The CDR3 sequence: CASSQGPGSTKNIQYF. CDR3 bases: TGCGCCAGCAGCCAAGGCCCCGGGTCAACCAAAAACATTCAGTACTTC.

V and J are TRBV9 and TRBJ2-5, with a possible D match to TRBD1 (5 bases). Germline lookup yields CDR1 SGDLS and CDR2 YYNGEE. The CDR3 is made up of 15 amino acids. V was trimmed by 0 bases and J by 4 bases, leaving 13 bases between them. The DNA of the CDR3 is TGTGCCAGCAGCGTAGGGGGCCTACTCGGAGAGACCCAGTACTTC. Its protein is CASSVGGLLGETQYF.

Regarding this clone: The same CDR3 can be traced to other DNA sequences in this sample. The chain has TRBV28 and TRBJ2-1; TRBD2 aligns across 15 bases. The CDR3 sequence is 17 residues long. CDR1 and CDR2 from the germline V gene are MDHEN and SYDVKM. Germline trimming cut 4 bases from V and 7 bases from J; bases unmatched to any gene: 8. This CDR3 is CASSSPLGLAGGNEQFF. The CDR3 DNA is TGTGCCAGCAGTTCACCACTTGGACTAGCGGGAGGGAATGAGCAGTTCTTC.

This chain uses TRBV5-1 with TRBJ2-2; TRBD2 matches at 9 bases. With V trimmed by 4 bases and J by 7 bases, 11 bases remained unmatched. Looked up from germline, CDR1 is SGHRS and CDR2 is YFSETQ. The CDR3 runs to 16 residues. In DNA form, the CDR3 reads TGCGCCAGCAGCCCCCGAGTAGCGGGAGCGGGCGGGGAGCTGTTTTTT. Translated: CASSPRVAGAGGELFF. Supplemented by reference TRBV5-1 and TRBJ2-2, the full variable domain reads KAGVTQTPRYLIKTRGQQVTLSCSPISGHRSVSWYQQTPGQGLQFLFEYFSETQRNKGNFPGRFSGRQFSNSRSEMNVSTLELGDSALYLCASSPRVAGAGGELFFGEGSRLTVL.

The CDR3 sequence: CASSASGEMGADTQYF. CDR3 in DNA: TGTGCCAGCAGCGCCTCAGGGGAGATGGGGGCAGATACGCAGTATTTT. The chain joins TRBV5-8 to TRBJ2-3, with D perhaps TRBD1 (6 bases). CDR1 and CDR2 from the germline V gene are SGHTS and YDEGEE. Trimming removed 4 bases from V and 4 bases from J, with 19 bases in between. CDR3 size: 16 residues.

The V and J genes are TRBV19 and TRBJ2-7; weak D call: TRBD2 (6 bases). Trimming removed 4 bases from V and 4 bases from J, with 14 bases in between. CDR3 length: 14 amino acids. CDR1 and CDR2 (germline): LNHDA, SQIVND (reference sequence). CDR3 nucleotide sequence: TGTGCCAGTAGTAGATTAGCGGACCAGTACGAGCAGTACTTC. Translating it yields CASSRLADQYEQYF.

The chain has TRBV18 and TRBJ2-7; possibly TRBD1 for D (5 bases). Germline assignment: CDR1 KGHSH and CDR2 LQKENI. The V gene lost 1 base and the J gene lost 5 bases, with 9 bases spanning the gap. The CDR3 has 13 residues. In DNA form, the CDR3 reads TGTGCCAGCTCACCACAGGGGATGGACGAGCAGTACTTC. Translating it yields CASSPQGMDEQYF.

This chain links TRBV28 with TRBJ2-7; D is perhaps TRBD1 (7 bases). Trimming shortened V by 1 base and J by 7 bases, and 20 bases separated the two germline ends. Germline V CDR1 and CDR2: MDHEN, SYDVKM. This CDR3 has 16 residues. As DNA, the CDR3 is TGTGCCAGCAGTTTATCGGGGGCAGGGGGTCCGAAAGAGCAGTACTTC. This translates into CASSLSGAGGPKEQYF.

This chain connects TRBV29-1 to TRBJ1-1; maybe TRBD1 (6 bases). V lost 2 bases and J lost 6, with 13 bases in between. The length of the CDR3 is 13 residues. CDR1 is SQVTM and CDR2 is ANQGSEA in the germline V gene. The CDR3 DNA reads TGCAGCGTTGAACCGGGCTCAGGGGCTGAAGCTTTCTTT. It encodes CSVEPGSGAEAFF.

The chain recombines TRBV5-1 with TRBJ2-3; 9 bases match TRBD2. Trimming cost V 3 bases and J 4 bases; bases outside gene matches: 6. The CDR3 has 15 amino acids. CDR1 is SGHRS and CDR2 is YFSETQ in the germline V gene. DNA for the CDR3: TGCGCCAGCAGCTATAGCGGGAGAGGAGCAGATACGCAGTATTTT. Translating gives CASSYSGRGADTQYF.

The chain carries TRBV5-1 and TRBJ1-3; a possible D gene is TRBD1 (5 bases). Germline loops: CDR1 SGHRS, CDR2 YFSETQ. Trimming left V 3 bases short and J 0 bases short, with 13 bases between. CDR3 size: 16 residues. The CDR3 bases are TGCGCCAGCAGCTCGACAGAAACACACTCTGGAAACACCATATATTTT. Translating it yields CASSSTETHSGNTIYF.

This chain uses TRBV5-4 with TRBJ2-3; D is perhaps TRBD2 (6 bases). V was clipped by 1 base and J by 3 bases, with 15 bases between them. This CDR3 is built from 16 residues. CDR1 and CDR2 (germline): SGHNT, YYREEE (reference sequence). The CDR3 nucleotides are TGTGCCAGCAGCTTGCGGGTAGCGGTCATGACAGATACGCAGTATTTT. It specifies CASSLRVAVMTDTQYF. Filled out from reference TRBV5-4 and TRBJ2-3, the complete variable domain reads ETGVTQSPTHLIKTRGQQVTLRCSSQSGHNTVSWYQQALGQGPQFIFQYYREEENGRGNFPPRFSGLQFPNYSSELNVNALELDDSALYLCASSLRVAVMTDTQYFGPGTRLTVL.

V usage is TRBV27 and J usage is TRBJ1-4, with 7 bases aligning to TRBD1. With V trimmed by 4 bases and J by 8 bases, 10 bases remained unmatched. This CDR3 has 15 residues. Germline CDR1 is MNHEY and CDR2 is SMNVEV (reference sequence). CDR3 in DNA: TGTGCCAGCAGTTCCAGAGACAGGGTGGGGGAAAAACTGTTTTTT. Its translation: CASSSRDRVGEKLFF.

The V gene is TRBV27, the J gene TRBJ2-7; no reliable D call. Trimming took off 0 bases at V and 4 bases at J, with 4 bases between the two ends. The CDR3 length is 12 residues. Germline loops: CDR1 MNHEY, CDR2 SMNVEV (reference sequence). The CDR3 region is CASSLSPYEQYF. The CDR3 DNA reads TGTGCCAGCAGTTTATCCCCGTACGAGCAGTACTTC.

This chain links TRBV29-1 with TRBJ2-5, with D tentatively TRBD2 (5 bases). Trimming left V 8 bases short and J 7 bases short, with 14 bases between. CDR3 size: 11 residues. Germline CDR1 SQVTM, CDR2 ANQGSEA. In DNA form, the CDR3 reads TGCAGCACCCAAATCGAGGGGACCCAGTACTTC. Amino acids: CSTQIEGTQYF.

The rearrangement uses TRBV7-9 and TRBJ2-1; 9 bases match TRBD1. Unmatched junction bases numbered 2, after V lost 6 bases and J lost 8 bases. Germline V gene sequence: CDR1 SEHNR, CDR2 FQNEAQ (reference sequence). This CDR3 comprises 12 residues. The CDR3 is CASSTGGDEQFF. The DNA of the CDR3 is TGTGCCAGCAGTACAGGGGGCGATGAGCAGTTCTTC.

The chain is built from TRBV25-1 and TRBJ2-5; TRBD1 agrees at 9 bases. Trimming took 6 bases from V and 5 from J; bases not matched to a gene: 4. Per the germline V gene, CDR1 is MGHDK and CDR2 is SYGVNS. The CDR3 has 13 amino acids. The chain's CDR3 is CASRQGAAETQYF. The CDR3 DNA reads as TGTGCCAGCAGACAGGGGGCGGCGGAGACCCAGTACTTC.

The chain uses TRBV6-6 and TRBJ2-1; a possible D gene is TRBD2 (6 bases). The germline V gene encodes CDR1 MNHNY and CDR2 SVGAGI (reference sequence). V was cut by 2 bases and J by 7 bases, with 9 bases left in between. This CDR3 spans 13 amino acids. This CDR3 is CASSYPGGNEQFF. CDR3 nucleotides: TGTGCCAGCAGTTACCCAGGAGGGAATGAGCAGTTCTTC.

The rearrangement joins TRBV7-9 to TRBJ1-2; 7 nucleotides agree with TRBD1. Germline V gives CDR1 SEHNR, CDR2 FQNEAQ (reference sequence). The length of the CDR3 is 15 residues. With 5 bases clipped from V and 2 bases from J, the junction kept 8 bases outside the gene matches. CDR3 nucleotides: TGTGCCAGCAGCCCCGGCACAGGGGTCAACTATGGCTACACCTTC. The encoded protein is CASSPGTGVNYGYTF. The full variable domain, its missing parts supplied by reference TRBV7-9 and TRBJ1-2, is DTGVSQNPRHKITKRGQNVTFRCDPISEHNRLYWYRQTLGQGPEFLTYFQNEAQLEKSRLLSDRFSAERPKGSFSTLEIQRTEQGDSAMYLCASSPGTGVNYGYTFGSGTRLTVV.

DNA of the CDR3: TGTGCCAGCTCATCACAACCTGGGACAGCTAGCACAGATACGCAGTATTTT. Translated, it gives CASSSQPGTASTDTQYF. This chain joins TRBV18 and TRBJ2-3; 7 positions agree with TRBD1. The CDR3 contains 17 residues. V was pared by 5 bases and J by 0 bases, with 11 bases of the junction left unmatched. The germline V gene has CDR1 KGHSH and CDR2 LQKENI. Filled out from reference TRBV18 and TRBJ2-3, the complete variable domain reads NAGVMQNPRHLVRRRGQEARLRCSPMKGHSHVYWYRQLPEEGLKFMVYLQKENIIDESGMPKERFSAEFPKEGPSILRIQQVVRGDSAAYFCASSSQPGTASTDTQYFGPGTRLTVL.

The chain recombines TRBV18 with TRBJ2-5, with 8 nucleotides matching TRBD1. CDR3 length equals 15 residues. The V and J ends lost 4 bases and 2 bases, in that order; junction bases with no gene match: 6. CDR1 is KGHSH and CDR2 is LQKENI in the germline V gene. The CDR3 reads CASSLLQGVQETQYF. The CDR3, as DNA: TGTGCCAGCTCACTTCTACAGGGGGTTCAAGAGACCCAGTACTTC.

The chain recombines TRBV6-5 with TRBJ1-5, with no clear D. Germline lookup yields CDR1 MNHEY and CDR2 SVGAGI. CDR3 length: 14 amino acids. With 0 bases removed from V and 0 bases from J, the gap between germline ends came to 3 bases. The CDR3, as DNA: TGTGCCAGCAGTTACTCCCATAGCAATCAGCCCCAGCATTTT. This gives the protein CASSYSHSNQPQHF.

The chain uses TRBV25-1 and TRBJ1-1, with D unclear. The CDR3 is 15 amino acids. Deletions cut 4 bases from V and 1 base from J, with 13 bases between. Germline V lookup: CDR1 MGHDK, CDR2 SYGVNS. CDR3 nucleotides: TGTGCCAGCAGTGCGATTTTGGGAGGGAACACTGAAGCTTTCTTT. This codes for CASSAILGGNTEAFF.

CDR3 bases: TGTGCCAGTAGTACCCCGACAGGTCGGAATGAGCAGTTCTTC. Protein: CASSTPTGRNEQFF. The rearrangement joins TRBV19 to TRBJ2-1; tentatively, D is TRBD1 (6 bases). CDR1 LNHDA and CDR2 SQIVND come from the germline V gene (reference sequence). The CDR3 extends over 14 amino acids. Deletions cut 4 bases from V and 7 bases from J, with 14 bases between. Together with reference TRBV19 and TRBJ2-1, the CDR3 gives the full variable domain: DGGITQSPKYLFRKEGQNVTLSCEQNLNHDAMYWYRQDPGQGLRLIYYSQIVNDFQKGDIAEGYSVSREKKESFPLTVTSAQKNPTAFYLCASSTPTGRNEQFFGPGTRLTVL.

This chain connects TRBV6-1 to TRBJ1-4, with 7 bases matching TRBD1. CDR1 and CDR2 from the germline V gene are MNHNS and SASEGT. Losses at the gene ends were 2 bases for V and 0 bases for J; bases not matched to a gene: 0. The CDR3 is made up of 15 amino acids. CDR3 amino acids: CASSETGATNEKLFF. The CDR3 DNA reads TGTGCCAGCAGTGAAACAGGGGCAACTAATGAAAAACTGTTTTTT.

The V gene is TRBV7-2, the J gene TRBJ2-7; 8 bases align to TRBD2. Unmatched junction bases numbered 6, after V lost 5 bases and J lost 6 bases. This CDR3 is built from 13 residues. The germline V gene encodes CDR1 SGHTA and CDR2 FQGNSA. CDR3 nucleotide sequence: TGTGCCAGCAGCCTTGGACTAGCAACCGAGCAGTACTTC. Amino acid sequence: CASSLGLATEQYF.

V gene TRBV6-5 combines with J gene TRBJ2-5; weak D call: TRBD1 (8 bases). This CDR3 is 15 amino acids long. CDR1 is MNHEY, CDR2 SVGAGI, per germline. Trimming left V 2 bases short and J 2 bases short, with 12 bases between. The CDR3 sequence is CASSYNRGGQETQYF. The CDR3 DNA sequence: TGTGCCAGCAGTTACAACAGGGGGGGGCAAGAGACCCAGTACTTC.

V is TRBV18 and J is TRBJ1-1, with 10 bases identical to TRBD1. Trimming cost V 3 bases and J 0 bases; bases outside gene matches: 7. CDR3 length: 17 residues. Germline loops: CDR1 KGHSH, CDR2 LQKENI. CDR3 nucleotide sequence: TGTGCCAGCTCACCGAGACAGGGGGCTGGGATGAACACTGAAGCTTTCTTT. It specifies CASSPRQGAGMNTEAFF.

V is TRBV10-3 and J is TRBJ1-1; 8 bases fit TRBD1. The CDR3 has 13 amino acids. V gave up 4 bases and J gave up 7 bases; unmatched junction bases: 5. Germline V lookup: CDR1 ENHRY, CDR2 SYGVKD. The CDR3 sequence: CAISGTGNGEAFF. The CDR3 nucleotides are TGTGCCATCAGTGGGACAGGGAATGGTGAAGCTTTCTTT.

This chain links TRBV7-9 with TRBJ2-3; 9 bases fit TRBD1. This CDR3 is built from 14 residues. CDR1 is SEHNR and CDR2 is FQNEAQ in the germline V gene (reference sequence). J lost 4 bases, V lost 4 bases, and 3 bases had no gene match. The CDR3 loop reads CASSSDRGSDTQYF. DNA for the CDR3: TGTGCCAGCAGCTCGGACAGGGGCTCAGATACGCAGTATTTT.

The J gene is TRBJ1-1, the V gene TRBV10-2, with D perhaps matching TRBD1 (6 bases). Germline V gene lookup returns CDR1 WSHSY and CDR2 SAAADI. Trimming removed 4 bases at V and 1 base at J, with 13 bases between. This CDR3 contains 15 residues. CDR3 amino acids: CASSGDRSANTEAFF. DNA for the CDR3: TGCGCCAGCAGTGGCGACAGGTCGGCGAACACTGAAGCTTTCTTT.

This clone was seen once. V gene TRBV18 combines with J gene TRBJ2-3; D perhaps matches TRBD1 (6 bases). V was shortened by 2 bases and J by 0 bases, with 15 bases between the two germline ends. The CDR3 consists of 17 residues. Germline loops: CDR1 KGHSH, CDR2 LQKENI. The CDR3 DNA sequence: TGTGCCAGCTCACCATTGGGGGCCACTGCTAGCACAGATACGCAGTATTTT. Encoded protein: CASSPLGATASTDTQYF.